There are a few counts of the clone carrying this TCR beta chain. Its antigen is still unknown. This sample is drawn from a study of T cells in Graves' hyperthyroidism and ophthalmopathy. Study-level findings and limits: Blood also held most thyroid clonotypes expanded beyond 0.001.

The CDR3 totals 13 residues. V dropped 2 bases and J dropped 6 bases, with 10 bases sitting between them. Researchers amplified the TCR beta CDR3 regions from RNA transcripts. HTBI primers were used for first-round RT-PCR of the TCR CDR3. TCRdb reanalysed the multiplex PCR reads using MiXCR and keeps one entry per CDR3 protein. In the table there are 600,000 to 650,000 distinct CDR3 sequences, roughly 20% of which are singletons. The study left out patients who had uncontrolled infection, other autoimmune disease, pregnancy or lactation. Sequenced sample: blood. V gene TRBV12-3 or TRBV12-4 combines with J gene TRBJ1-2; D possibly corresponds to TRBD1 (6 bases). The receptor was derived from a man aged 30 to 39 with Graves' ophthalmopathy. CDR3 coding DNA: TGTGCCAGCAGTTTAAGGACAGTTGATGGCTACACCTTC. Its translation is CASSLRTVDGYTF.